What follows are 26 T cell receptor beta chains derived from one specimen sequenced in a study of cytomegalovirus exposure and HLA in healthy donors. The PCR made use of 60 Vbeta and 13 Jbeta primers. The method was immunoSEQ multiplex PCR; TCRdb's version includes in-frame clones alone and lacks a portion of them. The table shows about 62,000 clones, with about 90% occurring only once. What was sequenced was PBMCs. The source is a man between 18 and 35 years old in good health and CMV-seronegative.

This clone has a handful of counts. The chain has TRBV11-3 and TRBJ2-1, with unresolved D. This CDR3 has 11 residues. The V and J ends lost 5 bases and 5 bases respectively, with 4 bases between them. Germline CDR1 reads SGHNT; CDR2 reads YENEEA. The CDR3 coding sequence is TGTGCCAGCAGCCCTCACAATGAGCAGTTCTTC. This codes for CASSPHNEQFF.

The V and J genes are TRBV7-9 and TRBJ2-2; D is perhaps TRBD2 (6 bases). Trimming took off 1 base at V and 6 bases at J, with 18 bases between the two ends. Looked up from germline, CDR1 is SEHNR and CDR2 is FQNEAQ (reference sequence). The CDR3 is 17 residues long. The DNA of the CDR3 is TGTGCCAGCAGCTTAGGACTAGTGATCCCCGGCGCCGGGGAGCTGTTTTTT. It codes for CASSLGLVIPGAGELFF. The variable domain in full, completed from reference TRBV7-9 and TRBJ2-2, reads DTGVSQNPRHKITKRGQNVTFRCDPISEHNRLYWYRQTLGQGPEFLTYFQNEAQLEKSRLLSDRFSAERPKGSFSTLEIQRTEQGDSAMYLCASSLGLVIPGAGELFFGEGSRLTVL.

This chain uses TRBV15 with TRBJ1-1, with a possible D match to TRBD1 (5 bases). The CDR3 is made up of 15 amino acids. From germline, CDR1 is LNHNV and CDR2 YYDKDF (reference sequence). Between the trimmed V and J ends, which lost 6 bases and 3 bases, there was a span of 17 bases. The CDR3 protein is CATRSGEVGDTEAFF. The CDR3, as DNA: TGTGCCACCAGGTCTGGGGAGGTAGGGGACACTGAAGCTTTCTTT.

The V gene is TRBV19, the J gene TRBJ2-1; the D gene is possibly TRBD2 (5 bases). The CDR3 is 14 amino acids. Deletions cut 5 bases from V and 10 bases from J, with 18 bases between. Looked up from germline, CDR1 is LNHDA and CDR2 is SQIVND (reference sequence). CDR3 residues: CASSLTSGWAEQFF. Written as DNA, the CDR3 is TGTGCCAGTAGTCTCACCTCGGGGTGGGCGGAGCAGTTCTTC.

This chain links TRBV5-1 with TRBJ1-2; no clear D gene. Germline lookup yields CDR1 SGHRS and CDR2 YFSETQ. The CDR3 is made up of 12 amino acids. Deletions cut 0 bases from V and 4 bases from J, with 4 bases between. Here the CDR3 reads CASSLDSYGYTF. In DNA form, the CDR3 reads TGCGCCAGCAGCTTGGACAGCTATGGCTACACCTTC.

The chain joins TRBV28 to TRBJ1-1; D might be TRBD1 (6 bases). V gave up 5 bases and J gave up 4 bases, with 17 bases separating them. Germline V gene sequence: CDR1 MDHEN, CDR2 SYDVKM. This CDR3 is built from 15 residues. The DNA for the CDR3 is TGTGCCAGCAGTCCCGGCCAGGGGAGGGTCACTGAAGCTTTCTTT. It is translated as CASSPGQGRVTEAFF.

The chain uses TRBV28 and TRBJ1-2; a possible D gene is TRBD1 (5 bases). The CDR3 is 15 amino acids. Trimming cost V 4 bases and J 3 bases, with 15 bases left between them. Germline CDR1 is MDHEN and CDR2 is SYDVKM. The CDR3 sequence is CASSSRGPEDYGYTF. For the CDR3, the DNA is TGTGCCAGCAGTTCGCGGGGCCCCGAGGACTATGGCTACACCTTC.

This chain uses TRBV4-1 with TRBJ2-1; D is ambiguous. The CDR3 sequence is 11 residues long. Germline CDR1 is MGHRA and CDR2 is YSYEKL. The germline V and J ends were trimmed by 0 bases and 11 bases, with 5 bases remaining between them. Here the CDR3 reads CASSQERKQFF. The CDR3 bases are TGCGCCAGCAGCCAAGAGAGGAAGCAGTTCTTC.

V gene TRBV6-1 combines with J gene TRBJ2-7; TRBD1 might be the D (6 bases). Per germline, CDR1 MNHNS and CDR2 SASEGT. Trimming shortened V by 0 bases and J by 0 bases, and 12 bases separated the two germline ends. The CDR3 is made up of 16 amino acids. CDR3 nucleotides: TGTGCCAGCAGTGAAGCCCCGGACAGCAGCTCCTACGAGCAGTACTTC. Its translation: CASSEAPDSSSYEQYF.

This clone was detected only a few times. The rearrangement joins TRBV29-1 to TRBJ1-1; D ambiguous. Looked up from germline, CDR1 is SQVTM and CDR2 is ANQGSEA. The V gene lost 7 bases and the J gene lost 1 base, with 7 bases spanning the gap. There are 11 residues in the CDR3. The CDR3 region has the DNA TGCAGCGCTGGGCGGAACACTGAAGCTTTCTTT. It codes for CSAGRNTEAFF.

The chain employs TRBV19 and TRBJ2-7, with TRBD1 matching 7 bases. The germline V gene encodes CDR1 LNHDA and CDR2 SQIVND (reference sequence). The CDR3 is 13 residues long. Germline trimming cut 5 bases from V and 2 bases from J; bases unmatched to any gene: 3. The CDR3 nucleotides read TGTGCCAGTAGTTTTGGGACAGCCTACGAGCAGTACTTC. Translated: CASSFGTAYEQYF.

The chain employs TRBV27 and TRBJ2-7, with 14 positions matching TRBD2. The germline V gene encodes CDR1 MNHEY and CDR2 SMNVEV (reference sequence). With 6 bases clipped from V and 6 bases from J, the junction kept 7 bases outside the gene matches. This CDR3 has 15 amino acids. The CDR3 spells CASSLGTSGGSEQYF. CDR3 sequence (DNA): TGTGCCAGCAGCCTAGGGACTAGCGGGGGAAGCGAGCAGTACTTC.

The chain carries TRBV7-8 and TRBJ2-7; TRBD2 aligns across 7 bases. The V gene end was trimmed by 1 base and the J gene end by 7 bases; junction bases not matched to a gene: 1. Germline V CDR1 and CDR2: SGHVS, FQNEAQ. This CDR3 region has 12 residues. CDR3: CASSLGGGEQYF. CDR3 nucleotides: TGTGCCAGCAGCTTAGGGGGGGGAGAGCAGTACTTC.

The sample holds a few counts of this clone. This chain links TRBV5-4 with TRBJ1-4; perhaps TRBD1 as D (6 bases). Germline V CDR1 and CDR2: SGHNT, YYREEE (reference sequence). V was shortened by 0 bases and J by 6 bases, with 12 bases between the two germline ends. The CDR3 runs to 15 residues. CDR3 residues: CASSLDPGGDEKLFF. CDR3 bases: TGTGCCAGCAGCTTGGATCCGGGGGGCGATGAAAAACTGTTTTTT.

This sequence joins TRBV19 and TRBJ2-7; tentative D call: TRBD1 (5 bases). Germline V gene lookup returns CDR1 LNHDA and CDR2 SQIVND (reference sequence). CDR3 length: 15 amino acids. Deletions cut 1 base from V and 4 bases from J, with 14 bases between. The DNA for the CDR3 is TGTGCCAGTAGTATAGCCAGGGTGGGAAATTACGAGCAGTACTTC. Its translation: CASSIARVGNYEQYF. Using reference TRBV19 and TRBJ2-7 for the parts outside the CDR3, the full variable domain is DGGITQSPKYLFRKEGQNVTLSCEQNLNHDAMYWYRQDPGQGLRLIYYSQIVNDFQKGDIAEGYSVSREKKESFPLTVTSAQKNPTAFYLCASSIARVGNYEQYFGPGTRLTVT.

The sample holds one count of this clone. In nucleotides, the CDR3 is TGTGCCAGCAGCCGATCGACAGGGGCTGGCTACACCTTC. This codes for CASSRSTGAGYTF. The rearrangement joins TRBV2 to TRBJ1-2, with 8 bases fitting TRBD1. The CDR3 extends over 13 amino acids. Germline values: CDR1 SNHLY, CDR2 FYNNEI. The V segment lost 6 bases and the J segment 7 bases; nucleotides outside the gene matches: 7.

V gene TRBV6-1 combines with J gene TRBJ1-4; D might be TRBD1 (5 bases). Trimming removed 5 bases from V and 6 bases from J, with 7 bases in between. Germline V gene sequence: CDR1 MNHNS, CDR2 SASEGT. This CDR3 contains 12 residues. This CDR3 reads CASSQGYEKLFF. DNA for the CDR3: TGTGCCAGCAGTCAGGGTTATGAAAAACTGTTTTTT.

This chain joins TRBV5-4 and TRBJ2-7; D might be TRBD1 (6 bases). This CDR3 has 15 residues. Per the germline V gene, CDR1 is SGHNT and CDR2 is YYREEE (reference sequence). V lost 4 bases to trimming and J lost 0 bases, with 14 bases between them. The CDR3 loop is CASSRGKGGSYEQYF. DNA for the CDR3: TGTGCCAGCAGCCGGGGCAAAGGGGGCTCCTACGAGCAGTACTTC.

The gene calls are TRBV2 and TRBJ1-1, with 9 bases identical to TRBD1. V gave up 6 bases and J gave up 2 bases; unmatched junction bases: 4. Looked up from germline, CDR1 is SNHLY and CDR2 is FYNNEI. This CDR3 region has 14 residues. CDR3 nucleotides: TGTGCCAGCAGCGAGGGACAGGGAAACACTGAAGCTTTCTTT. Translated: CASSEGQGNTEAFF.

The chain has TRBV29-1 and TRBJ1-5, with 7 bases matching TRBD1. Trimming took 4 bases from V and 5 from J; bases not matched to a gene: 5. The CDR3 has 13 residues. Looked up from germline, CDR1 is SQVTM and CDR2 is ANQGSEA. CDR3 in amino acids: CSVGGRGDQPQHF. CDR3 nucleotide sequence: TGCAGCGTTGGAGGCAGGGGGGATCAGCCCCAGCATTTT.

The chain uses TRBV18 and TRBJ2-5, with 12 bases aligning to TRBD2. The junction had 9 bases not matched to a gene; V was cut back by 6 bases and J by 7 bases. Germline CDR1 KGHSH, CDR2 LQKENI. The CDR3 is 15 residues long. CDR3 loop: CASSSTSGGPRTQYF. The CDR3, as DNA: TGTGCCAGCTCTTCGACTAGCGGGGGCCCACGGACCCAGTACTTC. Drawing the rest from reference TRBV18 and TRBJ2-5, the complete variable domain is NAGVMQNPRHLVRRRGQEARLRCSPMKGHSHVYWYRQLPEEGLKFMVYLQKENIIDESGMPKERFSAEFPKEGPSILRIQQVVRGDSAAYFCASSSTSGGPRTQYFGPGTRLLVL.

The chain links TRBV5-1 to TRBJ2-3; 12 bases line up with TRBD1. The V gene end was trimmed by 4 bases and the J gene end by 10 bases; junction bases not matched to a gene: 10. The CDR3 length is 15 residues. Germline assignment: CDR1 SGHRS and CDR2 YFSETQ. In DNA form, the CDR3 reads TGCGCCAGCAGCCCAACACCCGGGACAGGGGGCGCGCAGTATTTT. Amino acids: CASSPTPGTGGAQYF.

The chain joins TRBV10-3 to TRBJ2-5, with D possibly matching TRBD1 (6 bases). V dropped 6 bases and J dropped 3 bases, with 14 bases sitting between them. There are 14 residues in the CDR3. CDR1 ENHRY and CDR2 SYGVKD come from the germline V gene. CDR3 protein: CAIRGMDSKETQYF. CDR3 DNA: TGTGCCATCAGGGGAATGGACAGTAAAGAGACCCAGTACTTC.

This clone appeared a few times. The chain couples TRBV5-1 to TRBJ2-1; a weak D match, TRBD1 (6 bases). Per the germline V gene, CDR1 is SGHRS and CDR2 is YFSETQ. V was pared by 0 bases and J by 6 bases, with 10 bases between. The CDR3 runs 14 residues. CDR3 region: CASSLGGTRNEQFF. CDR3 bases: TGCGCCAGCAGCTTGGGGGGGACACGCAATGAGCAGTTCTTC.

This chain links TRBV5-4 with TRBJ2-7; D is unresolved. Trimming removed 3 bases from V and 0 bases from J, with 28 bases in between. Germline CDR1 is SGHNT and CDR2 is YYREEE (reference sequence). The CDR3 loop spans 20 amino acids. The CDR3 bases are TGTGCCAGCAGCTCCCCTCCCTTTCCTCGGTCCCCAAACAGCTCCTACGAGCAGTACTTC. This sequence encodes CASSSPPFPRSPNSSYEQYF. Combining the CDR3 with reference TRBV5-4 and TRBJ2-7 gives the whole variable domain ETGVTQSPTHLIKTRGQQVTLRCSSQSGHNTVSWYQQALGQGPQFIFQYYREEENGRGNFPPRFSGLQFPNYSSELNVNALELDDSALYLCASSSPPFPRSPNSSYEQYFGPGTRLTVT.

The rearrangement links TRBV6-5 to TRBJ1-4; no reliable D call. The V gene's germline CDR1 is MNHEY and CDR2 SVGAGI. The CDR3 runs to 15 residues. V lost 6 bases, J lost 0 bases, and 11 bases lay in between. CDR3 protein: CASRLALATNEKLFF. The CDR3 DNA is TGTGCCAGCAGGCTGGCCCTTGCAACTAATGAAAAACTGTTTTTT.